Presented here are 15 T cell receptor beta chains from one specimen sequenced in a study of cytomegalovirus exposure and HLA in healthy donors. The PCR was carried out with 60 Vbeta primers and 13 Jbeta primers. TCRdb's copy holds only in-frame clones and misses some; the assay was immunoSEQ multiplex PCR. The table for this sample gives approximately 70,000 clones. The sample comprised PBMCs. All receptors come from a middle-aged woman in good health and CMV-seropositive.

This chain links TRBV7-9 with TRBJ2-7; no clear D gene. V was cut by 5 bases and J by 5 bases, with 13 bases left in between. Germline loops: CDR1 SEHNR, CDR2 FQNEAQ (reference sequence). The CDR3 is made up of 13 amino acids. The CDR3 DNA reads as TGTGCCAGCAGCCCCGACTGGTCCCACGAGCAGTACTTC. Translation: CASSPDWSHEQYF. Full variable domain (remainder filled in from reference TRBV7-9 and TRBJ2-7): DTGVSQNPRHKITKRGQNVTFRCDPISEHNRLYWYRQTLGQGPEFLTYFQNEAQLEKSRLLSDRFSAERPKGSFSTLEIQRTEQGDSAMYLCASSPDWSHEQYFGPGTRLTVT.

The chain is built from TRBV5-1 and TRBJ2-5; 9 bases are shared with TRBD1. The DNA end favors TRBJ2-7, so the J call may be wrong. The germline gives CDR1 SGHRS, CDR2 YFSETQ. CDR3 length: 14 amino acids. CDR3 sequence (DNA): TGCGCCAGCAGCACTCTCACAGGGGGCGACGAGCAGTACTTC. Translating it yields CASSTLTGGDEQYF.

The V call is TRBV5-4, the J call TRBJ2-1; 15 bases are a match to TRBD2. This CDR3 contains 18 residues. The germline V gene encodes CDR1 SGHNT and CDR2 YYREEE (reference sequence). V lost 4 bases and J lost 0; bases outside the gene matches: 5. The DNA for the CDR3 is TGTGCCAGCAGCACCGGGACTAGCGGGAGGAGCTCCTACAATGAGCAGTTCTTC. Translating gives CASSTGTSGRSSYNEQFF. The entire variable domain, with the rest obtained from reference TRBV5-4 and TRBJ2-1, is as follows: ETGVTQSPTHLIKTRGQQVTLRCSSQSGHNTVSWYQQALGQGPQFIFQYYREEENGRGNFPPRFSGLQFPNYSSELNVNALELDDSALYLCASSTGTSGRSSYNEQFFGPGTRLTVL.

This chain uses TRBV19 with TRBJ2-1; TRBD2 matches at 8 bases. This CDR3 is built from 16 residues. Germline V gene lookup returns CDR1 LNHDA and CDR2 SQIVND (reference sequence). With V trimmed by 6 bases and J by 2 bases, 9 bases remained unmatched. The DNA of the CDR3 is TGTGCCAGTAGCAACGTGGCGGGGGGCACCTACAATGAGCAGTTCTTC. This codes for CASSNVAGGTYNEQFF.

This chain links TRBV28 with TRBJ2-5; perhaps TRBD1 as D (6 bases). Per germline, CDR1 MDHEN and CDR2 SYDVKM. The CDR3 runs 15 residues. Trimming pared 1 base from V and 4 bases from J, leaving 13 bases between. CDR3 bases: TGTGCCAGCAGTTTATCGACAGGCTTTATAGAGACCCAGTACTTC. Its protein is CASSLSTGFIETQYF.

The chain employs TRBV19 and TRBJ2-1; 8 positions match TRBD2. The CDR3 loop spans 13 amino acids. Germline-derived CDR1 and CDR2 are LNHDA and SQIVND (reference sequence). The ends lost 5 bases at V and 8 bases at J; junction bases unmatched: 5. The CDR3, as DNA: TGTGCCAGTAGTCGGGGGGGGCCTGATGAGCAGTTCTTC. Translating gives CASSRGGPDEQFF.

The chain recombines TRBV28 with TRBJ1-3, with a weak D call TRBD1 (5 bases). This CDR3 has 14 amino acids. Trimming took 8 bases from V and 0 from J, leaving 11 bases between them. Germline V gene data show CDR1 as MDHEN and CDR2 as SYDVKM. Here the CDR3 DNA reads TGTGCCAGCCTAGACAGTGACTCTGGAAACACCATATATTTT. It is translated as CASLDSDSGNTIYF.

The chain couples TRBV6-1 to TRBJ1-2; 8 nucleotides line up with TRBD1. This CDR3 has 15 residues. Germline V gene lookup returns CDR1 MNHNS and CDR2 SASEGT. The trim removed 7 bases at V and 4 bases at J, leaving 11 bases unmatched. The CDR3 here is CASIGTGLLFYGYTF. The CDR3 DNA is TGTGCCAGCATCGGGACAGGACTATTATTCTATGGCTACACCTTC.

The chain combines TRBV11-1 with TRBJ2-7; D ambiguous. Germline CDR1 reads SGHAT; CDR2 reads FQDESV (reference sequence). V was trimmed by 5 bases and J by 6 bases, leaving 14 bases between them. The CDR3 is made up of 13 amino acids. The CDR3: CASSLRGLGEQYF. The CDR3 nucleotides are TGTGCCAGCAGCCTCCGCGGTTTGGGCGAGCAGTACTTC.

This chain uses TRBV7-9 with TRBJ1-3, with unresolved D. There are 14 residues in the CDR3. V was clipped by 5 bases and J by 0 bases, with 8 bases between them. Germline loops: CDR1 SEHNR, CDR2 FQNEAQ (reference sequence). The CDR3 reads CASSRTYSGNTIYF. For the CDR3, the DNA is TGTGCCAGCAGCCGGACTTACTCTGGAAACACCATATATTTT.

Concerning this clone: One end of the junction does not line up with germline, which may come from a read error. This CDR3 is also generated by other DNA sequences in the sample. The V and J genes are TRBV27 and TRBJ1-1; 7 nucleotides match TRBD1. Germline V gives CDR1 MNHEY, CDR2 SMNVEV (reference sequence). The CDR3 has 14 residues. CDR3 sequence: CASSSQQGNTEAFF. For the CDR3, the DNA is TGTGCCAGCAGTTCCCAACAGGGGAACACTGAAGCCTTCTTT.

The rearrangement links TRBV5-1 to TRBJ2-7; D might be TRBD1 (5 bases). Trimming stripped 0 bases from V and 3 bases from J, with 13 bases between. This CDR3 has 15 residues. The germline CDR1 and CDR2 sequences are SGHRS and YFSETQ. CDR3 sequence (DNA): TGCGCCAGCAGCTTGGGATGGGCAGGGCACTACGAGCAGTACTTC. This sequence encodes CASSLGWAGHYEQYF.

CDR3: CASRSPEGAYTGELFF. CDR3 nucleotide sequence: TGTGCCAGCAGGAGCCCGGAGGGAGCCTACACCGGGGAGCTGTTTTTT. The V gene is TRBV25-1, the J gene TRBJ2-2; D might be TRBD2 (6 bases). The ends were cut back, 6 bases at V and 3 bases at J, with 17 bases in the middle. This CDR3 contains 16 residues. Germline CDR1 and CDR2: MGHDK and SYGVNS.

As concerns this clone: Distinct nucleotide sequences in the sample also encode this CDR3. The gene calls are TRBV19 and TRBJ1-1; 11 bases match TRBD1. Germline V CDR1 and CDR2: LNHDA, SQIVND (reference sequence). This CDR3 has 15 residues. V was clipped by 3 bases and J by 5 bases; unmatched bases: 5. The CDR3 sequence is CASSILGQGATEAFF. DNA of the CDR3: TGTGCCAGTAGTATCCTCGGACAGGGGGCTACTGAAGCTTTCTTT.

V and J are TRBV27 and TRBJ1-1; D is uncertain. CDR1 is MNHEY and CDR2 is SMNVEV in the germline V gene (reference sequence). CDR3 length equals 15 residues. Trimming shortened V by 5 bases and J by 3 bases, and 16 bases separated the two germline ends. DNA for the CDR3: TGTGCCAGCAGTCCTCAAGAGGGCGGGCACACTGAAGCTTTCTTT. It encodes CASSPQEGGHTEAFF.